These T cell receptor beta chains were read from a single sample in a study of CD8 T cells in Susac syndrome. TCRdb fed the immunoSEQ multiplex PCR reads into MiXCR, producing one record per CDR3 protein. The sample includes around 170,000 distinct CDR3 sequences, more than 95% seen only once; the top ten take roughly 0.12%. The sequencing input was CD4+ T cells from PBMCs. The receptors shown here come from a human donor with Susac syndrome. The CDR3 runs from the conserved cysteine through the conserved F or W. The D gene is left open where the match is weak. Clone size appears in some rows only: once, few, many, or a class for an expanded clone.

abundance,j_gene,v_gene,d_gene,CDR3nt,CDR3aa
-,TRBJ2-1,TRBV4-1,-,TGCGCCAGCAGCCAAGGTGGAGCTAGCCCTCAACGACTCTTC,CASSQGGASPQRLF
-,TRBJ2-1,TRBV6-1,TRBD2,TGTGCCAGCAGTCGATCCGTTAGCGGGGGGGCTAATGAGCAGTTCTTC,CASSRSVSGGANEQFF
-,TRBJ2-1,TRBV21-1,-,TGTGCCCCCGGTCCCGGGGGACACCTCCCGTGCTCACAGTTCTTC,CAPGPGGHLPCSQFF
once,TRBJ2-1,TRBV15,-,TGTGCCACCCAGCGACTAGGATCATACAATGAGCAGTTCTTC,CATQRLGSYNEQFF
-,TRBJ2-5,TRBV28,TRBD2,TGTGCCAGCAGATCCCCGAGCGGGAGTAGAGGGACCCAGTACTTC,CASRSPSGSRGTQYF
-,TRBJ1-1,TRBV7-6,-,TGTGCCAGCAGTTTAGGTTCATACGGTGAAGCTTTCTTT,CASSLGSYGEAFF
-,TRBJ1-2,TRBV29-1,TRBD1,TGCAGCGTCGGTAGGGGGCAGGACTATGGCTACACCTTC,CSVGRGQDYGYTF
-,TRBJ1-2,TRBV20-1,-,TGCAGTGCTAGTCCGCAGTCATATGGCTACACCTTC,CSASPQSYGYTF
-,TRBJ1-3,TRBV29-1,-,TGCAGCGGGGGTTCCGGGAACACCATATATTTT,CSGGSGNTIYF
once,TRBJ2-7,TRBV28,-,TGTGCCAGCAGGGAAAACTACGAGCAGTACTTC,CASRENYEQYF
-,TRBJ1-2,TRBV6-4,-,TGTGCCAGCAGTGACAACCGGGACACTCCGCATGGCTACACCTTC,CASSDNRDTPHGYTF
-,TRBJ2-5,TRBV7-2,-,TGTGCCAGCAGCCCCTTCAGCGAGACCCAGTACTTC,CASSPFSETQYF
-,TRBJ2-1,TRBV14,-,TGTGCCAGCAGCCGGGAGGCCCCCGGGTATGAGCAGTTCTTC,CASSREAPGYEQFF
-,TRBJ2-5,TRBV18,-,TGTGCCAGCTCACCACGGGACGCCTCACTCCAAGAGACCCAGTACTTC,CASSPRDASLQETQYF
-,TRBJ2-3,TRBV7-9,TRBD2,TGTGCCAGCAGCTTAGGCCTCCTACTAGCGGGAGTAACAGATACGCAGTATTTT,CASSLGLLLAGVTDTQYF
once,TRBJ2-1,TRBV20-1,TRBD2,TGCAGTGCTAGACCACCCCAGCGGGGGGGCCTCGATGAGCAGTTCTTC,CSARPPQRGGLDEQFF
-,TRBJ2-5,TRBV18,-,TGTGCCAGCTCACCGGCGGGACAAGAGACCCAGTACTTC,CASSPAGQETQYF
-,TRBJ2-3,TRBV29-1,TRBD2,TGCAGCGTTGATGCAGCGGGATTCACAGATACGCAGTATTTT,CSVDAAGFTDTQYF
-,TRBJ2-1,TRBV6-5,TRBD2,TGTGCCAGCAGTTACGGACTAGCGGGGCTCAATGAGCAGTTCTTC,CASSYGLAGLNEQFF
-,TRBJ2-3,TRBV18,-,TGTGCCAGTAAGAACTTTATGACAGATACGCAGTATTTT,CASKNFMTDTQYF
-,TRBJ2-1,TRBV27,TRBD1,TGTGCCAGTCGTCAGGGGGCGTACAATGAGCAGTTCTTC,CASRQGAYNEQFF
-,TRBJ2-5,TRBV4-1,TRBD1,TGCGCCAGCAGCCCGGGGCGGAGAGGGGGCGCAGAAGAGACCCAGTACTTC,CASSPGRRGGAEETQYF
-,TRBJ2-5,TRBV5-1,TRBD1,TGCGCCAGCAGCTCGGGACAGTCCCCGGAGACCCAGTACTTC,CASSSGQSPETQYF
once,TRBJ2-1,TRBV7-2,TRBD2,TGTGCCAGCAGCTTAGCCCCACTAGCGGATAGTAATGAGCAGTTCTTC,CASSLAPLADSNEQFF
-,TRBJ1-2,TRBV29-1,TRBD1,TGCAGCGTGGGACAGGATAACTATGGCTACACCTTC,CSVGQDNYGYTF
-,TRBJ2-5,TRBV5-6,-,TGTGCCAGCAGCTTGGGGGAAGCATGGACCCAGTACTTC,CASSLGEAWTQYF
-,TRBJ1-5,TRBV20-1,TRBD1,TGCAGTGCTATTAGAATGGACAGGGACTATAGCAATCAGCCCCAGCATTTT,CSAIRMDRDYSNQPQHF
-,TRBJ2-7,TRBV18,TRBD1,TGTGCCAGCTCACCCGGACAGGGGCGATCCTACGAGCAGTACTTC,CASSPGQGRSYEQYF
-,TRBJ1-1,TRBV6-5,-,TGTGCCAGCAGTGCAGGGCCCACTGAAGCTTTCTTT,CASSAGPTEAFF
-,TRBJ2-1,TRBV4-2,-,TGTGCCAGCAGCCAAGATCGGGGGATAGGGAATGAGCAGTTCTTC,CASSQDRGIGNEQFF
-,TRBJ1-1,TRBV27,-,TGTGCCAGCAGTCCGACTTCCTCGGACGTCCAGGGGGCTTTCTTT,CASSPTSSDVQGAFF
-,TRBJ2-1,TRBV15,-,TGTGCCACCAGCAGATCTCCCAAAGATGAGCAGTTCTTC,CATSRSPKDEQFF
-,TRBJ1-1,TRBV14,-,TGTGCCAGCAGCCAAGTATATGGCGGCACTGAAGCTTTCTTT,CASSQVYGGTEAFF
few,TRBJ2-1,TRBV5-6,TRBD2,TGTGCCAGCAGCTTAGCGGGGGGGCCTTCTAATGAGCAGTTCTTC,CASSLAGGPSNEQFF
-,TRBJ1-1,TRBV3-1,-,TGTGCCAGCAGCCAATGGCAGAACACTGAAGCTTTCTTT,CASSQWQNTEAFF
-,TRBJ2-5,TRBV29-1,-,TGCAGCGTTGAGTGGGTAGCGGCAGAGACCCAGTACTTC,CSVEWVAAETQYF
-,TRBJ2-1,TRBV5-6,TRBD1,TGTGCCAGCAGCTTGTCCGTCTTCGACAGGGGCAATGAGCAGTTCTTC,CASSLSVFDRGNEQFF
once,TRBJ1-5,TRBV12-3/TRBV12-4,TRBD1,TGTGCCAGCAAGACCGGGACAGGGAATCAGCCCCAGCATTTT,CASKTGTGNQPQHF
-,TRBJ2-4,TRBV3-1,-,TGTGCCAGCAGCCTTGAACCGGGACTTAACTCGAACATTCAGTACTTC,CASSLEPGLNSNIQYF
-,TRBJ2-1,TRBV28,-,TGTGCCAGCAGTACCAGTCTGTGGGAGCAGTTCTTC,CASSTSLWEQFF
few,TRBJ2-6,TRBV7-3,-,TGTGCCAGCAGCTTAAGCTCTGGGGCCAACGTCCTGACTTTC,CASSLSSGANVLTF
-,TRBJ2-7,TRBV29-1,TRBD1,TGCAGCGTCGCGGGACAGGGTTACGAGCAGTACTTC,CSVAGQGYEQYF
-,TRBJ1-1,TRBV6-5,-,TGTGCCAGCAGTTATCGTTTTGGGCTTTTCTTT,CASSYRFGLFF